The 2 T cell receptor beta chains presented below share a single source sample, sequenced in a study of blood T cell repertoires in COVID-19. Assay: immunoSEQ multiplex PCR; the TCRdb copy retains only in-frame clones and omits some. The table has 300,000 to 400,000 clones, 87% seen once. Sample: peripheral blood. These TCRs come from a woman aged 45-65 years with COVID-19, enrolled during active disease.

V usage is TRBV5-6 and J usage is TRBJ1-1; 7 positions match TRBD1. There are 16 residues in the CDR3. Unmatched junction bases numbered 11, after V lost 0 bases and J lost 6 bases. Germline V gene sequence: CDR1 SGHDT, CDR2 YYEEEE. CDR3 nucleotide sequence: TGTGCCAGCAGCTTGGCCAGGTGGCAGGGGGATGCTGAAGCTTTCTTT. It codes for CASSLARWQGDAEAFF.

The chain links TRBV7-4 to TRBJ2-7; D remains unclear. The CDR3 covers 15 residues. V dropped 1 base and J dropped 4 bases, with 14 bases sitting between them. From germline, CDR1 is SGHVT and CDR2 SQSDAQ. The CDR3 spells CASSLVLAALYEQYF. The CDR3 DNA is TGTGCCAGCAGCTTAGTTTTGGCGGCCCTTTACGAGCAGTACTTC.